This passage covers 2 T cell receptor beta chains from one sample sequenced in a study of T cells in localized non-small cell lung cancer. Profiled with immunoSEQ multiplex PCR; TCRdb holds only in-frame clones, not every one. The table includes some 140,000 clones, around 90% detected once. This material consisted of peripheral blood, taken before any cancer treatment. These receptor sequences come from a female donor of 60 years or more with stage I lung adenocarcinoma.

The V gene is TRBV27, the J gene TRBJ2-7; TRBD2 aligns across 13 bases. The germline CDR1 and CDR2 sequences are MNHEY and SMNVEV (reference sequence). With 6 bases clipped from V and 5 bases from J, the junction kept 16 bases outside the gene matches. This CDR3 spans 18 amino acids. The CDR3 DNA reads TGTGCCAGCAGGAAGGGACTAGCGGGGCCCTTTGGTAGAGACGAGCAGTACTTC. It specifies CASRKGLAGPFGRDEQYF.

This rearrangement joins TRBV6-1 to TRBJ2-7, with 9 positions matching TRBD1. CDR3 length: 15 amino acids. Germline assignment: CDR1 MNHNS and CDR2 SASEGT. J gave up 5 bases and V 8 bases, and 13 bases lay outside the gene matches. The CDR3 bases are TGTGCCAGCCGGAGTAGGAGGGGACAGGGCGACGAGCAGTACTTC. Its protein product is CASRSRRGQGDEQYF.